The rows below give T cell receptor beta chains drawn from one sample of a study of molecular identifiers for immune sequencing clone quantification. TCRdb processed the PCR reads anew with MiXCR; each CDR3 protein has one entry. Seen here are about 500,000 distinct CDR3 sequences, less than 30% observed once, and the top ten hold about 0.75%. Material for sequencing was naive CD8+ T cells from blood, with Jurkat cell RNA spiked in. The source is a human donor in good health. Some libraries in this study had Jurkat cell RNA spiked in. Both conserved end residues are part of each CDR3. A D gene is named only where the DNA matches it firmly. Only part of the rows carry a size: once, few, many, or a class if the clone is expanded.

CDR3 length	V gene	J gene	clone size	D gene	CDR3 DNA	CDR3 protein
11	TRBV5-4	TRBJ2-7	.	.	TGTGCCAGCAGCTCCTACTCCGAGCAGTACTTC	CASSSYSEQYF
12	TRBV6-2/TRBV6-3	TRBJ1-1	few	.	TGTGCCAGCAGCCTCCACAGGACTGAAGCTTTCTTT	CASSLHRTEAFF
14	TRBV20-1	TRBJ2-7	many	TRBD2	TGCAGTGCTATGGGGGCTAGCGGGAAGGGAGAGCAGTACTTC	CSAMGASGKGEQYF
15	TRBV4-1	TRBJ2-7	.	.	TGCGCCAGCAGCCAAGCACGGGGGGCCTCCTACGAGCAGTACTTC	CASSQARGASYEQYF
16	TRBV6-5	TRBJ2-3	many	TRBD2	TGTGCCAGCAGTAGTGGGACTAGCGGGATTGCAGATACGCAGTATTTT	CASSSGTSGIADTQYF
13	TRBV27	TRBJ2-1	.	.	TGTGCCAGCAGTTTATCTCTCCTCGATGAGCAGTTCTTC	CASSLSLLDEQFF
17	TRBV19	TRBJ1-5	.	.	TGTGCCAGTAGCCGAACCTCCGGGATCAATAGCAATCAGCCCCAGCATTTT	CASSRTSGINSNQPQHF
14	TRBV20-1	TRBJ2-7	few	TRBD2	TGCAGTGCTAGTTTCGGGGGGGCGGCGTACGAGCAGTACTTC	CSASFGGAAYEQYF
15	TRBV27	TRBJ1-6	few	.	TGTGCCAGCAGTACCCTACAGGGCTTCGGTTCACCCCTCCACTTT	CASSTLQGFGSPLHF
14	TRBV7-9	TRBJ1-6	many	.	TGTGCCAGCAGCTTAGCATCTGGACGTTCACCCCTCCACTTT	CASSLASGRSPLHF
9	TRBV29-1	TRBJ1-2	few	.	TGCAGCGTACAAGGGCCCTACACCTTC	CSVQGPYTF
15	TRBV19	TRBJ1-1	.	.	TGTGCCAGTAGTATAGGCCAAGTGATGAACACTGAAGCTTTCTTT	CASSIGQVMNTEAFF
15	TRBV23-1	TRBJ1-4	.	.	TGCGCCAGCAGTCTATTGAGGAGAACGGCTATAAAACTGTTTTTT	CASSLLRRTAIKLFF
13	TRBV5-1	TRBJ2-3	many	TRBD1	TGCGCCAGCAGTCCAGGGGGCGCAGATACGCAGTATTTT	CASSPGGADTQYF
15	TRBV5-6	TRBJ2-3	.	.	TGTGCCAGCAGCTTGCGACGGAACCCCACAGATACGCAGTATTTT	CASSLRRNPTDTQYF
15	TRBV28	TRBJ2-7	many	.	TGTGCCAGCAGTTTTTCTGCGAAGGGACAATACGAGCAGTACTTC	CASSFSAKGQYEQYF
13	TRBV6-5	TRBJ2-7	many	.	TGTGCCAGCAGTTACGGAAAAGGAGGCGAGCAGTACTTC	CASSYGKGGEQYF
17	TRBV20-1	TRBJ2-5	.	.	TGCAGTGCTAGGGGGGTAGGGGGGGCGTTGAGAAAAGAGACCCAGTACTTC	CSARGVGGALRKETQYF
17	TRBV4-3	TRBJ2-2	.	TRBD2	TGCGCCAGCAGCCAATCCAGACTAGCGGGAAATACCGGGGAGCTGTTTTTT	CASSQSRLAGNTGELFF
14	TRBV5-1	TRBJ1-1	many	.	TGCGCCAGCAGCTTGGATATTAGTGGCACTGAAGCTTTCTTT	CASSLDISGTEAFF
15	TRBV3-1	TRBJ2-2	few	TRBD2	TGTGCCAGCTCCCTAGCGGGAGGTGCCACCGGGGAGCTGTTTTTT	CASSLAGGATGELFF
14	TRBV6-5	TRBJ2-1	many	.	TGTGCCAGCAGTTACTGGGACGACCCCAATGAGCAGTTCTTC	CASSYWDDPNEQFF
14	TRBV28	TRBJ2-7	few	TRBD1	TGTGCCAGCAGTCTCCGGGACAGGTGGTACGAGCAGTACTTC	CASSLRDRWYEQYF
16	TRBV5-4	TRBJ2-2	.	.	TGTGCCAGCAGCTTTGGGAACACCCGGGACACCGGGGAGCTGTTTTTT	CASSFGNTRDTGELFF
12	TRBV13	TRBJ2-5	many	.	TGTGCCAGCAGCCCAGCCCGGGCCAACCAGTACTTC	CASSPARANQYF
17	TRBV25-1	TRBJ1-3	many	TRBD1	TGTGCCAGCAGTGAATCACCCCGGGACAGATTTGGAAACACCATATATTTT	CASSESPRDRFGNTIYF
14	TRBV4-3	TRBJ2-7	.	.	TGCGCCAGCAGCCAAGATGGAGGGGTAGGCGAGCAGTACTTC	CASSQDGGVGEQYF
15	TRBV27	TRBJ1-1	few	TRBD1	TGTGCCAGCAGAAATCGGGACAGGGGGTTCACTGAAGCTTTCTTT	CASRNRDRGFTEAFF
15	TRBV20-1	TRBJ2-7	few	.	TGCAGTGCTAGAGATTGGGCAGGGGAAGCCTACGAGCAGTACTTC	CSARDWAGEAYEQYF
13	TRBV12-3/TRBV12-4	TRBJ2-5	many	.	TGTGCCAGCAGTCGATATAGAAAAGAGACCCAGTACTTC	CASSRYRKETQYF
13	TRBV15	TRBJ2-5	.	.	TGTGCCACCAGCAGTGTTGGCAAAGAGACCCAGTACTTC	CATSSVGKETQYF
16	TRBV7-9	TRBJ2-5	.	TRBD1	TGTGCCAGCAGCTCAAACAGGGGTCCGTACCAAGAGACCCAGTACTTC	CASSSNRGPYQETQYF
14	TRBV6-2/TRBV6-3	TRBJ2-7	many	.	TGTGCCAGCACCCCAGCGCGGCCCGGTTACGAGCAGTACTTC	CASTPARPGYEQYF
15	TRBV7-9	TRBJ2-5	few	.	TGTGCCAGCAGCCCTCCCGGACGGGGCCAAGAGACCCAGTACTTC	CASSPPGRGQETQYF